One and the same sample provided the 17 T cell receptor beta chains below, sequenced in a study of cytotoxic CD8 clonotypes in ibrutinib-treated CLL. This table comes from immunoSEQ multiplex PCR, and its TCRdb copy is limited to in-frame clones, with some not included. The sample has about 160,000 clones, more than 65% seen once. Sequenced material: PBMCs, taken after 12 months of ibrutinib treatment. The source is a human donor with chronic lymphocytic leukemia.

The rearrangement joins TRBV5-4 to TRBJ1-3; D is uncertain. V was clipped by 3 bases and J by 2 bases, with 9 bases between them. Germline loops: CDR1 SGHNT, CDR2 YYREEE (reference sequence). The CDR3 contains 14 residues. The CDR3 nucleotides are TGTGCCAGCAGCTCCCCGGAAACTGGAAACACCATATATTTT. Its translation is CASSSPETGNTIYF.

The chain employs TRBV9 and TRBJ2-2, with no clear D. The CDR3 consists of 15 residues. V was pared by 0 bases and J by 0 bases, with 6 bases between. CDR1 is SGDLS, CDR2 YYNGEE, per germline. The CDR3 here is CASSVDPANTGELFF. In nucleotides, the CDR3 is TGTGCCAGCAGCGTAGACCCCGCGAACACCGGGGAGCTGTTTTTT.

The J gene is TRBJ1-2, the V gene TRBV28; TRBD1 agrees at 12 bases. Trimming at V came to 6 bases and at J to 4 bases, leaving 6 bases not matched to a gene. The V gene's germline CDR1 is MDHEN and CDR2 SYDVKM. The CDR3 consists of 15 residues. The CDR3 DNA is TGTGCCAGCAGCCCTCCGGGACAGGGGGCCTATGGCTACACCTTC. Translation gives CASSPPGQGAYGYTF.

The V call is TRBV7-8, the J call TRBJ1-1; D remains ambiguous. This CDR3 is 13 amino acids long. Germline V gives CDR1 SGHVS, CDR2 FQNEAQ. The ends were cut back, 6 bases at V and 1 base at J, with 9 bases in the middle. CDR3 DNA: TGTGCCAGCAGTTACAGCCGGAACACTGAAGCTTTCTTT. Amino acids: CASSYSRNTEAFF. Based on the CDR3 plus reference TRBV7-8 and TRBJ1-1, the full variable domain is GAGVSQSPRYKVAKRGQDVALRCDPISGHVSLFWYQQALGQGPEFLTYFQNEAQLDKSGLPSDRFFAERPEGSVSTLKIQRTQQEDSAVYLCASSYSRNTEAFFGQGTRLTVV.

V and J are TRBV4-1 and TRBJ2-1; D unclear. The CDR3 is made up of 15 amino acids. Germline V gene data show CDR1 as MGHRA and CDR2 as YSYEKL. V lost 6 bases and J lost 0, with 12 bases in between. The CDR3: CASSRAMPSYNEQFF. CDR3 DNA sequence: TGCGCCAGCAGTCGTGCCATGCCCTCCTACAATGAGCAGTTCTTC.

CDR3 loop: CAWGGTGGNEQFF. The CDR3 bases are TGTGCCTGGGGCGGAACGGGGGGGAATGAGCAGTTCTTC. The gene calls are TRBV30 and TRBJ2-1, with 8 positions matching TRBD2. This CDR3 has 13 amino acids. V shed 5 bases, J shed 7 bases, and the junction held 7 bases outside the gene matches. Germline-derived CDR1 and CDR2 are GTSNPN and SVGIG (reference sequence). Together with reference TRBV30 and TRBJ2-1, the CDR3 gives the full variable domain: SQTIHQWPATLVQPVGSPLSLECTVEGTSNPNLYWYRQAAGRGLQLLFYSVGIGQISSEVPQNLSASRPQDRQFILSSKKLLLSDSGFYLCAWGGTGGNEQFFGPGTRLTVL.

The gene calls are TRBV25-1 and TRBJ2-5, with 10 bases identical to TRBD1. Germline V gene sequence: CDR1 MGHDK, CDR2 SYGVNS. The CDR3 extends over 16 amino acids. V was pared by 3 bases and J by 0 bases, with 4 bases of the junction left unmatched. CDR3 amino acids: CASSEGDRGYQETQYF. The CDR3 DNA sequence: TGTGCCAGCAGTGAGGGGGACAGGGGTTACCAAGAGACCCAGTACTTC.

This chain joins TRBV10-3 and TRBJ2-2; D remains unclear. V gave up 4 bases and J gave up 4 bases, with 19 bases separating them. Germline V CDR1 and CDR2: ENHRY, SYGVKD. This CDR3 spans 17 amino acids. CDR3 coding DNA: TGTGCCATCAGTGCTGTGACGGGCGGCCTCGGCACCGGGGAGCTGTTTTTT. This gives the protein CAISAVTGGLGTGELFF.

The chain links TRBV30 to TRBJ1-2; TRBD1 aligns across 7 bases. Germline CDR1 GTSNPN, CDR2 SVGIG (reference sequence). With 7 bases clipped from V and 3 bases from J, the junction kept 11 bases outside the gene matches. The CDR3 has 14 amino acids. The chain's CDR3 is CASDHRGKDYGYTF. The CDR3 nucleotides are TGTGCCTCGGACCACAGGGGTAAAGACTATGGCTACACCTTC.

CDR3 DNA: TGTGCCAGCAGTTTCCAGGGGGCGGTTGAAGCTTTCTTT. Translated: CASSFQGAVEAFF. The V call is TRBV27, the J call TRBJ1-1; 8 bases agree with TRBD1. The V and J ends lost 3 bases and 7 bases, in that order; junction bases with no gene match: 4. The CDR3 covers 13 residues. CDR1 is MNHEY and CDR2 is SMNVEV in the germline V gene (reference sequence).

The J gene is TRBJ2-7, the V gene TRBV10-1; TRBD2 might be the D (6 bases). The V and J ends lost 4 bases and 7 bases respectively, with 14 bases between them. The CDR3 extends over 13 amino acids. CDR1 and CDR2 (germline): WNHNN, SYGVQD (reference sequence). CDR3 coding DNA: TGCGCCAGCAGTGGGGGGGAGGCTTTGGAGCAGTACTTC. Translating gives CASSGGEALEQYF.

The genes are TRBV28 and TRBJ1-2; no definite D call. Looked up from germline, CDR1 is MDHEN and CDR2 is SYDVKM. Trimming removed 4 bases at V and 0 bases at J, with 18 bases between. This CDR3 is 17 amino acids long. CDR3 DNA: TGTGCCAGCAGTTCCCGCAGCTTTCGACAAGCTAACTATGGCTACACCTTC. Protein product: CASSSRSFRQANYGYTF.

The rearrangement uses TRBV5-1 and TRBJ1-1; D possibly corresponds to TRBD1 (6 bases). Germline CDR1 reads SGHRS; CDR2 reads YFSETQ. This CDR3 spans 14 amino acids. The V end was cut by 4 bases, the J end by 6 bases, with 16 bases between. The CDR3 nucleotides read TGCGCCAGCAGCGGGGGGACAAGTGAGGCTGAAGCTTTCTTT. It encodes CASSGGTSEAEAFF.

This chain links TRBV15 with TRBJ2-3; 8 positions match TRBD2. V dropped 3 bases and J dropped 6; count of bases not matched to a gene: 8. This CDR3 has 15 amino acids. From germline, CDR1 is LNHNV and CDR2 YYDKDF (reference sequence). The CDR3 DNA is TGTGCCACCAGCAGGGGACTAGTTAATGGGGATACGCAGTATTTT. Its translation is CATSRGLVNGDTQYF.

The chain has TRBV27 and TRBJ2-1; 8 bases are shared with TRBD2. CDR3 length: 19 residues. V gave up 5 bases and J gave up 7 bases; unmatched junction bases: 22. Per germline, CDR1 MNHEY and CDR2 SMNVEV (reference sequence). The CDR3 spells CASSTGLIYKSGSGNEQFF. The CDR3 DNA reads as TGTGCCAGCAGTACGGGACTCATTTATAAAAGCGGGAGTGGTAATGAGCAGTTCTTC.

This chain joins TRBV20-1 and TRBJ2-7; 7 bases are shared with TRBD1. Germline CDR1 reads DFQATT; CDR2 reads SNEGSKA (reference sequence). The CDR3 contains 11 residues. The CDR3 region has the DNA TGCAGCATAGGGACAGCCGGCGAGCAGTACTTC. Translating it yields CSIGTAGEQYF.

The genes are TRBV2 and TRBJ2-1; D could derive from TRBD1 or TRBD2 (5 bases each). Germline CDR1 is SNHLY and CDR2 is FYNNEI. This CDR3 has 15 residues. Trimming cost V 2 bases and J 4 bases, with 12 bases left between them. The CDR3 spells CASSEPPGRYNEQFF. In DNA, the CDR3 is TGTGCCAGCAGTGAACCTCCGGGACGGTACAATGAGCAGTTCTTC.